Each of the 5 T cell receptor beta chains below was sequenced from the same sample in a study of CD8+ T cells in alopecia areata. cDNA serving as the sequencing template came from extracted, reverse transcribed RNA. TCRdb keeps only in-frame clones here, not all; method: immunoSEQ multiplex PCR. The data hold 150,000 to 200,000 clones, with 59% observed a single time. The sample in question was CD4+ T cells sorted from blood, obtained at week 0. The receptors stem from a human donor with alopecia areata.

The chain uses TRBV2 and TRBJ1-5; TRBD1 aligns across 7 bases. CDR1 is SNHLY and CDR2 is FYNNEI in the germline V gene. The CDR3 contains 14 residues. Losses at the gene ends were 9 bases for V and 2 bases for J; bases not matched to a gene: 7. CDR3 sequence: CASRQGGGNQPQHF. As DNA, the CDR3 is TGTGCCAGTAGACAGGGAGGGGGCAATCAGCCCCAGCATTTT. The full variable domain, rest sourced from reference TRBV2 and TRBJ1-5, is EPEVTQTPSHQVTQMGQEVILRCVPISNHLYFYWYRQILGQKVEFLVSFYNNEISEKSEIFDDQFSVERPDGSNFTLKIRSTKLEDSAMYFCASRQGGGNQPQHFGDGTRLSIL.

The rearrangement joins TRBV7-2 to TRBJ2-5, with 11 bases fitting TRBD2. The ends lost 4 bases at V and 1 base at J; junction bases unmatched: 2. The CDR3 covers 15 residues. Germline V CDR1 and CDR2: SGHTA, FQGNSA. CDR3 amino acids: CASSYGTSGQETQYF. The CDR3 coding sequence is TGTGCCAGCAGCTACGGGACTAGCGGCCAAGAGACCCAGTACTTC.

This clone was seen only a few times. This chain links TRBV27 with TRBJ2-1, with 10 bases aligning to TRBD2. Germline-derived CDR1 and CDR2 are MNHEY and SMNVEV (reference sequence). V lost 4 bases, J lost 10 bases, and 16 bases stayed unmatched. The CDR3 is 17 residues long. CDR3 DNA sequence: TGTGCCAGCAGTTCCGCCCGGGAAGCGGGGGGGCCGCGGGAGCAGTTCTTC. Protein product: CASSSAREAGGPREQFF.

The chain uses TRBV7-2 and TRBJ1-2; maybe TRBD1 (5 bases). Per the germline V gene, CDR1 is SGHTA and CDR2 is FQGNSA. The CDR3 sequence is 13 residues long. V was pared by 2 bases and J by 3 bases, with 7 bases between. CDR3 protein: CASSLQGDYGYTF. In DNA form, the CDR3 reads TGTGCCAGCAGCTTACAGGGCGACTATGGCTACACCTTC. Using reference TRBV7-2 and TRBJ1-2 for the parts outside the CDR3, the full variable domain is GAGVSQSPSNKVTEKGKDVELRCDPISGHTALYWYRQSLGQGLEFLIYFQGNSAPDKSGLPSDRFSAERTGGSVSTLTIQRTQQEDSAVYLCASSLQGDYGYTFGSGTRLTVV.

This clone was observed once. The rearrangement joins TRBV2 to TRBJ1-2; D is possibly TRBD1 (5 bases). Trimming removed 3 bases from V and 3 bases from J, with 11 bases in between. The V gene's germline CDR1 is SNHLY and CDR2 FYNNEI. The CDR3 spans 14 residues. As DNA, the CDR3 is TGTGCCAGCAGTGATAAGGGGATGTACTATGGCTACACCTTC. The encoded protein is CASSDKGMYYGYTF. Full variable domain (rest looked up from reference TRBV2 and TRBJ1-2): EPEVTQTPSHQVTQMGQEVILRCVPISNHLYFYWYRQILGQKVEFLVSFYNNEISEKSEIFDDQFSVERPDGSNFTLKIRSTKLEDSAMYFCASSDKGMYYGYTFGSGTRLTVV.